This entry describes one T cell receptor beta chain. Its target is not known. At one of its ends the junction is not consistent with the germline gene, which may arise from a read error. This entry belongs to a study of OX40 agonist ivuxolimab in advanced cancers. Background on the study: Those treated in dose escalation had hepatocellular carcinoma, melanoma, renal cell cancer or head and neck cancer. Findings and caveats of the study: The mean number of expanded clones was higher in CD8+ T cells than in CD4+.

The method was immunoSEQ multiplex PCR; TCRdb's version includes in-frame clones alone and lacks a portion of them. The data hold 65,000 to 90,000 clones, with about 92% observed a single time. Germline V lookup: CDR1 SSHAT, CDR2 FNYEAQ (reference sequence). This CDR3 contains 15 residues. The chain has TRBV7-7 and TRBJ2-1, with a tentative D call TRBD2 (5 bases). This sample comprised CD4+ or CD8+ T cells sorted from blood, obtained in a trial of the OX40 agonist ivuxolimab. The receptor's source is an adult with an advanced solid tumor such as melanoma, head and neck, liver or kidney cancer. In nucleotides, the CDR3 is TGTGCTAGCAGCCAAGGAGCGGCGACCTACAATGAGCAGTTCTTC. Protein product: CASSQGAATYNEQFF.